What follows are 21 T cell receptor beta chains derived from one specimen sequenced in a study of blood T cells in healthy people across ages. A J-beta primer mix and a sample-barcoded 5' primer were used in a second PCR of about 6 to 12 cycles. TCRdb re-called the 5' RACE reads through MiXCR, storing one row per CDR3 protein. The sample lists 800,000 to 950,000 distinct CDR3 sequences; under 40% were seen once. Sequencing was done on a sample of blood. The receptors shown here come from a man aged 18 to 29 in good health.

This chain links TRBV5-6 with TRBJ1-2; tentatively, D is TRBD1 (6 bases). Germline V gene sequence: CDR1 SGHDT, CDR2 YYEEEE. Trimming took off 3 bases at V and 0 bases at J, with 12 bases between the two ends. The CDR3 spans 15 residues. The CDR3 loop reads CASSSTGTTNYGYTF. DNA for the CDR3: TGTGCCAGCAGCTCGACCGGGACAACTAACTATGGCTACACCTTC.

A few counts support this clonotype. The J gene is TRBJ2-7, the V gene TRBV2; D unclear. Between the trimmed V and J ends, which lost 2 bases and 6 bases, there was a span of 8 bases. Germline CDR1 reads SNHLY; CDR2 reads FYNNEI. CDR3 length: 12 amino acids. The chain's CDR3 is CASSESTTEQYF. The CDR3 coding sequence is TGTGCCAGCAGTGAAAGCACTACCGAGCAGTACTTC.

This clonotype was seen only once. For the CDR3, the DNA is TGTGCCAGCAGCGTAGCGGATAGGGGGCATCGGGGTGAGCAGTTCTTC. Translating gives CASSVADRGHRGEQFF. The chain joins TRBV9 to TRBJ2-1; 7 bases agree with TRBD1. This CDR3 contains 16 residues. From germline, CDR1 is SGDLS and CDR2 YYNGEE. Trimming cost V 0 bases and J 9 bases; bases outside gene matches: 12.

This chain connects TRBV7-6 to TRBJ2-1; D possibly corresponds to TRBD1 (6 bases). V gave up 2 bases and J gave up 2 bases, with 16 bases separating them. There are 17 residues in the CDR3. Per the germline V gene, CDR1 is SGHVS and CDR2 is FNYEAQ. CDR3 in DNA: TGTGCCAGCAGCTTAATTAATCGGGGACACCCCTACAATGAGCAGTTCTTC. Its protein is CASSLINRGHPYNEQFF.

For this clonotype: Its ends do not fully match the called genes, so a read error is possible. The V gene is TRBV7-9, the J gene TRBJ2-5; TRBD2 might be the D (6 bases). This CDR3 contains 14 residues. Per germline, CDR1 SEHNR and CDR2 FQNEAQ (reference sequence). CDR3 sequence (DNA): TGTGCCTGCAGCTCGGCGGGACTCTCCGGGACCCAGTACTTC. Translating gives CACSSAGLSGTQYF.

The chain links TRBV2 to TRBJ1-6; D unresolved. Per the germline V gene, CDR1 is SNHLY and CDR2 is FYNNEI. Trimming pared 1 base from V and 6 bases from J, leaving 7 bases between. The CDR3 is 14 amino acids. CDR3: CASSEVFGNSPLHF. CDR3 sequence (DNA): TGTGCCAGCAGTGAAGTGTTTGGTAATTCACCCCTCCACTTT.

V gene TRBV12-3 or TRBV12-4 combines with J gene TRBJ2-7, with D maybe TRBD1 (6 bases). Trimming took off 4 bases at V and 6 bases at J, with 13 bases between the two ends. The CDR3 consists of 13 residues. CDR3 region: CASSSWEQGEQYF. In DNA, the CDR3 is TGTGCCAGCAGTTCTTGGGAACAGGGCGAGCAGTACTTC.

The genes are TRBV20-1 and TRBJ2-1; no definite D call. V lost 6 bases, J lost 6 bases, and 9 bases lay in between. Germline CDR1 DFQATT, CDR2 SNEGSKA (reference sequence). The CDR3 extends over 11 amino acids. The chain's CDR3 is CSAELVNEQFF. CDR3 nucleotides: TGCAGTGCCGAACTCGTCAATGAGCAGTTCTTC.

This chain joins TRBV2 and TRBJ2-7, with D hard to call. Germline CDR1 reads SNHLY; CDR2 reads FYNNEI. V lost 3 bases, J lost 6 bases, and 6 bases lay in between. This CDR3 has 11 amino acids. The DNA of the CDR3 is TGTGCCAGCAGTGAGAGTGGCGAGCAGTACTTC. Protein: CASSESGEQYF.

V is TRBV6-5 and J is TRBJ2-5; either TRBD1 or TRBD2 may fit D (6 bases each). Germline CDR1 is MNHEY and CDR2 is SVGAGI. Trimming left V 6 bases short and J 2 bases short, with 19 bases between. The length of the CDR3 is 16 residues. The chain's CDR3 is CASSTTSWGTQETQYF. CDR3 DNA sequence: TGTGCCAGCAGCACCACTAGCTGGGGGACACAAGAGACCCAGTACTTC.

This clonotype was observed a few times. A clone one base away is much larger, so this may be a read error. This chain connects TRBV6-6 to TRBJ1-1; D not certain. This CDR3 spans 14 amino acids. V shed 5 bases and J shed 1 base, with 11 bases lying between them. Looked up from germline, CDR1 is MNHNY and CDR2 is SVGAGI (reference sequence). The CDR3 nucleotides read TGTGCCAGCAGTGACCATAAAGAGAACACTGAAGCTTTCTTT. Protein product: CASSDHKENTEAFF.

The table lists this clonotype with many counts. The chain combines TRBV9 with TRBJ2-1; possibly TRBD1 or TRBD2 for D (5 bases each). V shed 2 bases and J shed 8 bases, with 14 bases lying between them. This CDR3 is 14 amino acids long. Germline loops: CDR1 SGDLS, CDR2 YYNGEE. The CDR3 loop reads CASSVDGAMDEQFF. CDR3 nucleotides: TGTGCCAGCAGCGTCGACGGGGCTATGGATGAGCAGTTCTTC.

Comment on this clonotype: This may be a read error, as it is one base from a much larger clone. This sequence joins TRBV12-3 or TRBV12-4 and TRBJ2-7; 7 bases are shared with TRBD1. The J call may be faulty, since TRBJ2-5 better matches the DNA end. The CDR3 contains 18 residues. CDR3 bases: TGTGCCAGCAGTTCCCAAACAATACCGGAGACAGGGCTAGAGACCCAGTACTTC. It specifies CASSSQTIPETGLETQYF.

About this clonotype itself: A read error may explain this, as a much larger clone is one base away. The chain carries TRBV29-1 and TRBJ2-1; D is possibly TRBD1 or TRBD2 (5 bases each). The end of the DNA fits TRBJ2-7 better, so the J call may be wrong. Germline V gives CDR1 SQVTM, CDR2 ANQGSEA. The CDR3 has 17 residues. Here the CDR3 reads CSTEGQEESEVYNEQYF. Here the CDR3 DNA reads TGCAGCACTGAGGGGCAGGAGGAAAGCGAAGTGTACAATGAGCAGTACTTC.

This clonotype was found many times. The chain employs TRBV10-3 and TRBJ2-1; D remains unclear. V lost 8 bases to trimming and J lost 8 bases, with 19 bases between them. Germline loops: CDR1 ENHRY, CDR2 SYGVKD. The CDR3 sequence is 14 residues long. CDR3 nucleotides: TGTGCCATCGCGGACCCCCCTATCGTCGATGAGCAGTTCTTC. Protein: CAIADPPIVDEQFF.

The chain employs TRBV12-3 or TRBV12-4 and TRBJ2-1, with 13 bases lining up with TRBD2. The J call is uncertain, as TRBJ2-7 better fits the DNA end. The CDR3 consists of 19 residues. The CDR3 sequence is CASSPRLAGGTSSYNEQYF. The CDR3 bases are TGTGCCAGCAGTCCACGACTAGCGGGGGGCACTAGCTCCTACAATGAGCAGTACTTC.

The DNA for the CDR3 is TGTGCCAGCAGCCCAGCTGGGGGTGGCACAGATACGCAGTATTTT. It codes for CASSPAGGGTDTQYF. The genes are TRBV7-7 and TRBJ2-3, with D tentatively TRBD1 or TRBD2 (5 bases each). The length of the CDR3 is 15 residues. The germline V gene encodes CDR1 SSHAT and CDR2 FNYEAQ (reference sequence). V lost 5 bases to trimming and J lost 1 base, with 13 bases between them.

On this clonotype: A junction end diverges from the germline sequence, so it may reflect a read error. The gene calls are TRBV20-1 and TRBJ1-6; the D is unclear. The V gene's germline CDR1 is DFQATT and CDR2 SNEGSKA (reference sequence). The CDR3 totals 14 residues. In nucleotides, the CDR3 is TGCAGTGCTAGAGAAGGTGGGGATAATTCGCCCCTCCACTTT. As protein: CSAREGGDNSPLHF.

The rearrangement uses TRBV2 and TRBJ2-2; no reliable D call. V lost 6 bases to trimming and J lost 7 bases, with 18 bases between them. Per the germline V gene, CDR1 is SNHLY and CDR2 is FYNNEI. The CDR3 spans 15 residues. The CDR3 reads CASRSSAQPFGELFF. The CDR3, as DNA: TGTGCCAGCAGATCCTCGGCCCAACCCTTCGGGGAGCTGTTTTTT.

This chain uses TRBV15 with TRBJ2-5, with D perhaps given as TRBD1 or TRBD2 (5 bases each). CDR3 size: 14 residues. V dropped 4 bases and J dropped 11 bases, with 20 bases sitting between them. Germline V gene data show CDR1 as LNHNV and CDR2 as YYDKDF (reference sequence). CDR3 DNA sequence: TGTGCCACCAGCAACGGACCCGGGGCCTCTGAGCAGTACTTC. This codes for CATSNGPGASEQYF.

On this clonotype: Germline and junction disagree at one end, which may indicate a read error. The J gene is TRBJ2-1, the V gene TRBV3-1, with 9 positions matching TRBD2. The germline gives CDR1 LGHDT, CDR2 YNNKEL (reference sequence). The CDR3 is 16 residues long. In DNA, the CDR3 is TGTGCCAGCAACCAAGATGTGACTAGCGGATACAATGAGCAGTTCTTC. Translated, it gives CASNQDVTSGYNEQFF.